The 11 T cell receptor beta chains listed next were all sequenced from one sample in a study of T cell responses to AZD1222 COVID-19 vaccine. Repertoires were generated with immunoSEQ multiplex PCR, while TCRdb's copy carries only in-frame clones and drops some. Of 160,000 or so clones in the sample, roughly 94% were seen once. The input for sequencing was peripheral blood, taken on day 0 of MenACWY control vaccination. The source of these receptors is an adult in good health.

V and J are TRBV20-1 and TRBJ1-5; tentatively, D is TRBD1 (6 bases). V was shortened by 3 bases and J by 3 bases, with 9 bases between the two germline ends. Germline CDR1 is DFQATT and CDR2 is SNEGSKA (reference sequence). The CDR3 runs to 13 residues. CDR3 DNA sequence: TGCAGTGCTAGTGGGGGGCCCAATCAGCCCCAGCATTTT. Amino acids: CSASGGPNQPQHF.

This clone has just a few counts. The gene calls are TRBV7-2 and TRBJ2-1, with D perhaps TRBD2 (6 bases). The CDR3 is made up of 15 amino acids. CDR1 and CDR2 from the germline V gene are SGHTA and FQGNSA. V lost 5 bases and J 5 bases, leaving 16 bases between the germline ends. Here the CDR3 reads CASSPRRGGNNEQFF. CDR3 bases: TGTGCCAGCAGCCCAAGGAGGGGAGGTAACAATGAGCAGTTCTTC.

This chain uses TRBV5-1 with TRBJ2-3; 8 bases map to TRBD2. From germline, CDR1 is SGHRS and CDR2 YFSETQ. This CDR3 comprises 17 residues. Losses at the gene ends were 3 bases for V and 4 bases for J; bases not matched to a gene: 13. CDR3 sequence (DNA): TGCGCCAGCAGCTCAAGCAGTGTCGGGAGGGCAGCAGATACGCAGTATTTT. Protein sequence: CASSSSSVGRAADTQYF.

J is TRBJ1-4 and V is TRBV7-8, with 10 bases that match TRBD1. V trimming: 4 bases; J trimming: 4 bases; junction bases outside the gene matches: 3. The CDR3 covers 15 residues. Germline lookup yields CDR1 SGHVS and CDR2 FQNEAQ. The CDR3 sequence is CASSWGQGLNEKLFF. CDR3 DNA sequence: TGTGCCAGCAGCTGGGGACAGGGGCTTAATGAAAAACTGTTTTTT. Together with reference TRBV7-8 and TRBJ1-4, the CDR3 gives the full variable domain: GAGVSQSPRYKVAKRGQDVALRCDPISGHVSLFWYQQALGQGPEFLTYFQNEAQLDKSGLPSDRFFAERPEGSVSTLKIQRTQQEDSAVYLCASSWGQGLNEKLFFGSGTQLSVL.

V usage is TRBV24-1 and J usage is TRBJ1-5; a weak D match, TRBD1 (6 bases). There are 15 residues in the CDR3. Trimming removed 4 bases from V and 3 bases from J, with 12 bases in between. Germline values: CDR1 KGHDR, CDR2 SFDVKD. The CDR3 DNA reads as TGTGCCACCAGTGAAGGGGGTTGGGCCAATCAGCCCCAGCATTTT. Translated, it gives CATSEGGWANQPQHF.

This clone has a handful of counts. This sequence joins TRBV11-3 and TRBJ2-1, with 10 bases identical to TRBD2. With 1 base clipped from V and 6 bases from J, the junction kept 3 bases outside the gene matches. The CDR3 is made up of 15 amino acids. CDR1 and CDR2 (germline): SGHNT, YENEEA. This chain's CDR3 is CASSLGLAGANEQFF. DNA of the CDR3: TGTGCCAGCAGCTTAGGGCTAGCGGGAGCCAATGAGCAGTTCTTC.

V and J are TRBV10-3 and TRBJ2-5; 8 bases line up with TRBD2. In germline, CDR1 is ENHRY, CDR2 SYGVKD. This CDR3 region has 13 residues. V lost 10 bases to trimming and J lost 4 bases; unmatched junction nucleotides: 8. CDR3 coding DNA: TGTGCCACTGGACTAGCTAGTCGAGAGACCCAGTACTTC. Protein product: CATGLASRETQYF.

V is TRBV19 and J is TRBJ1-1, with D perhaps matching TRBD1 (5 bases). From germline, CDR1 is LNHDA and CDR2 SQIVND (reference sequence). The CDR3 covers 12 residues. V lost 8 bases, J lost 1 base, and 8 bases lay in between. CDR3 in amino acids: CASGGGNTEAFF. In DNA form, the CDR3 reads TGTGCCAGTGGCGGGGGGAACACTGAAGCTTTCTTT.

V gene TRBV5-1 combines with J gene TRBJ2-7; D gene ambiguous. CDR3 length: 13 residues. CDR1 and CDR2 (germline): SGHRS, YFSETQ. Trimming pared 4 bases from V and 4 bases from J, leaving 12 bases between. The DNA of the CDR3 is TGCGCCAGCAGCCTCGGACCCGATTACGAGCAGTACTTC. Translating gives CASSLGPDYEQYF.

The V call is TRBV7-9, the J call TRBJ2-2, with 8 bases identical to TRBD1. The CDR3 length is 16 residues. The J segment lost 3 bases and the V segment lost 5 bases, leaving 8 bases of the junction unmatched. Germline-derived CDR1 and CDR2 are SEHNR and FQNEAQ (reference sequence). The CDR3 bases are TGTGCCAGCAGCGCCGGGACAGGAGGGGACACCGGGGAGCTGTTTTTT. As protein: CASSAGTGGDTGELFF.

The V call is TRBV19, the J call TRBJ1-4, with D unresolved. This CDR3 has 16 amino acids. Germline V CDR1 and CDR2: LNHDA, SQIVND (reference sequence). Trimming removed 5 bases from V and 4 bases from J, with 17 bases in between. CDR3 sequence (DNA): TGTGCCAGTAGTTCATCCTGGGTCGGGATTAATGAAAAACTGTTTTTT. Translating it yields CASSSSWVGINEKLFF.